This T cell receptor beta chain was captured in a study of cytomegalovirus exposure and HLA in healthy donors. The PCR used 60 Vbeta and 13 Jbeta primers. Libraries were prepared by immunoSEQ multiplex PCR; TCRdb keeps only in-frame clonotypes and omits some of them. The data contain roughly 97,000 clones, roughly 80% of them singletons. Concerning this clone: The antigen is not known.

Study results and limitations: Later work associated 16,951 TCR beta sequences with HLA alleles at 0.05 false discovery rate.

This sequence was found in a woman between 40 and 55 years old in good health and CMV-seronegative. Sample: PBMCs.

CDR3 loop: CTGTNGTGVREQYF. CDR3 bases: TGCACCGGAACCAACGGGACAGGAGTGAGGGAGCAGTACTTC. V is TRBV1 and J is TRBJ2-7; the D call of TRBD1 is as the table states it, not checked on the DNA. TRBV1 is marked as a pseudogene. This CDR3 is built from 14 residues.